The entry below gives a single T cell receptor beta chain sequence along with its context. In the same sample, other DNA sequences code for this CDR3. This sample stems from a study of shared clonotypes between healthy human individuals. Germline-derived CDR1 and CDR2 are SGHVS and FQNEAQ. This CDR3 is 13 amino acids long. Trimming took off 1 base at V and 6 bases at J, with 7 bases between the two ends. When replicate PCRs were run on unsorted PBMC, they used about 300 ng DNA, 25,000 to 35,000 T cell genomes. In the authors' workflow: There were no quality scores in the junction-only immunoSEQ sequences, so filtering differed. Clones were read by immunoSEQ multiplex PCR, and TCRdb kept only the in-frame ones, dropping some. That table gives V, J and clone size, and the DNA gave D and trimming. The sample includes about 490,000 clones, 70% to 85% of them seen just once.

The sample comprised PBMCs. This clonotype was obtained from a woman aged 40 to 49 in good health. Some clones in this sample may be carry-over from other donors' samples. V is TRBV7-8 and J is TRBJ2-1; tentatively, D is TRBD2 (6 bases). The CDR3 nucleotides read TGTGCCAGCAGCTTAGGACTAGTCAATGAGCAGTTCTTC. This encodes CASSLGLVNEQFF.